This record concerns one T cell receptor beta chain sequence. Antigen specificity is unknown. Naive CD8 populations comprised CD45RO-negative cells positively selected for CCR7, excluding terminally differentiated effector memory CD45RA+ cells. The method was immunoSEQ multiplex PCR; TCRdb's version includes in-frame clones alone and lacks a portion of them. The data show about 2.1 million clones, with 85% to 95% seen just once and over 1.5% held by the top ten. The junction had 10 bases not matched to a gene; V was cut back by 10 bases and J by 5 bases. This CDR3 contains 13 residues. Germline V gives CDR1 SEHNR, CDR2 FQNEAQ (reference sequence). This sample was taken from a study of shared clonotypes between healthy human individuals. Findings and limits, study-wide: Tissues were not sampled, only blood, and their repertoires likely differ. A reduction in generation probabilities was seen for non-shared clonotypes relative to those shared by all four donors.

V gene TRBV7-9 combines with J gene TRBJ2-5; 7 bases match TRBD1. This sequence originates from a man between 18 and 29 years old in good health. Some clones in this sample may be carry-over from other donors' samples. The sequencing sample was made of naive CD8+ T cells from PBMCs. CDR3 protein: CATPTGESETQYF. CDR3 DNA: TGTGCCACCCCAACAGGGGAATCGGAGACCCAGTACTTC.